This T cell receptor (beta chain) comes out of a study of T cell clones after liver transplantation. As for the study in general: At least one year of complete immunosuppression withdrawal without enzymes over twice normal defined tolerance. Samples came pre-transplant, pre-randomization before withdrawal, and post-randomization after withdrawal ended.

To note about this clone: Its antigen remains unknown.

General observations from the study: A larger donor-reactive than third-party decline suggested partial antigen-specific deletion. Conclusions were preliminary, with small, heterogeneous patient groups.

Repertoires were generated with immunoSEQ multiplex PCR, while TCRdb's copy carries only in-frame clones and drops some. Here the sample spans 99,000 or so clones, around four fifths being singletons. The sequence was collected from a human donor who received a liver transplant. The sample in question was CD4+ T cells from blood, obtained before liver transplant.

Here the CDR3 reads CASSRSAGQGGNQPQHF. In DNA form, the CDR3 reads TGTGCCAGCAGCCGGTCCGCGGGACAGGGGGGGAATCAGCCCCAGCATTTT. V usage is TRBV13 and J usage is TRBJ1-5, with 11 bases lining up with TRBD1. Germline values: CDR1 PRHDT, CDR2 FYEKMQ (reference sequence). The CDR3 extends over 17 amino acids. V dropped 5 bases and J dropped 4; count of bases not matched to a gene: 10. Full variable domain (missing parts from reference TRBV13 and TRBJ1-5): AAGVIQSPRHLIKEKRETATLKCYPIPRHDTVYWYQQGPGQDPQFLISFYEKMQSDKGSIPDRFSAQQFSDYHSELNMSSLELGDSALYFCASSRSAGQGGNQPQHFGDGTRLSIL.